The rows below give T cell receptor beta chains drawn from one sample of a study of metastatic and nonmetastatic thyroid tumors. TCRdb re-called the PCR reads through MiXCR. The sample lists approximately 31,000 clones, 25% to 30% occurring once. Sequencing was performed on blood. Receptors were obtained from a female donor with papillary thyroid cancer or a benign thyroid nodule (not recorded which). Some clones in this sample may be carry-over from other donors' samples. Both conserved end residues are part of each CDR3. The order of the fields is CDR3 protein, CDR3 DNA, clone size, J gene, V gene, D gene. The D gene is left open where the match is weak. For some rows the clone size is stated as once, few or many, or as a class when expanded; others skip it.

CASTLGAQNTEAFF	TGCGCCAGCACCCTGGGGGCCCAGAACACTGAAGCTTTCTTT	many	TRBJ1-1	TRBV5-1	-
CAARQGARFRTEAFF	TGCGCCGCGAGACAGGGGGCCCGATTTCGGACTGAAGCTTTCTTT	large	TRBJ1-1	TRBV4-1	TRBD1
CATSRAANTGELFF	TGTGCCACCAGCAGGGCCGCGAACACCGGGGAGCTGTTTTTT	many	TRBJ2-2	TRBV15	-
CASRMTGGAVDHEQYF	TGTGCCAGCAGAATGACAGGGGGCGCAGTTGACCACGAGCAGTACTTC	many	TRBJ2-7	TRBV6-1	TRBD1
CASSLGSSVFAYEQYF	TGTGCCAGCAGCTTAGGGTCTAGCGTGTTTGCCTACGAGCAGTACTTC	few	TRBJ2-7	TRBV11-2	-
CATNPGGTGRFEQYF	TGTGCCACCAATCCCGGGGGGACTGGCCGGTTCGAGCAGTACTTC	few	TRBJ2-7	TRBV24-1	TRBD2
CASSPWTTDTQYF	TGTGCCAGCAGCCCATGGACCACAGATACGCAGTATTTT	-	TRBJ2-3	TRBV11-2	-
CASSLGRGESYEQYF	TGTGCCAGCAGTTTAGGCAGGGGGGAATCCTACGAGCAGTACTTC	-	TRBJ2-7	TRBV28	-
CAWSPTSGRVADTQYF	TGTGCCTGGAGTCCCACTAGCGGGAGAGTAGCAGATACGCAGTATTTT	-	TRBJ2-3	TRBV30	TRBD2
CASSDGTRLAGGRVQETQYF	TGTGCCAGCAGTGATGGGACGCGGCTAGCGGGGGGCCGTGTCCAAGAGACCCAGTACTTC	-	TRBJ2-5	TRBV2	TRBD2
CASSPGGSEKLFF	TGCGCCAGCAGCCCGGGAGGCTCTGAAAAACTGTTTTTT	-	TRBJ1-4	TRBV5-1	-
CASSSTGTGLEKLFF	TGTGCCAGCAGCTCAACCGGGACAGGACTTGAAAAACTGTTTTTT	few	TRBJ1-4	TRBV7-6	TRBD1
CASSEGSPTADQPQHF	TGTGCCAGCAGTGAAGGGTCGCCTACCGCCGATCAGCCCCAGCATTTT	-	TRBJ1-5	TRBV6-1	-
CASSSQRNTGELFF	TGTGCCAGCAGCTCCCAGCGGAACACCGGGGAGCTGTTTTTT	few	TRBJ2-2	TRBV9	-
CTSSPRPLIISNEQFF	TGCACCAGCAGTCCCCGGCCCCTGATTATCAGCAATGAGCAGTTCTTC	few	TRBJ2-1	TRBV27	-
CASSQDRGPDSEQYF	TGTGCCAGCAGCCAAGATCGCGGGCCGGATTCCGAGCAGTACTTC	-	TRBJ2-7	TRBV3-1	-
CASSSVAGGHEQYF	TGTGCCAGCAGCTCCGTGGCGGGAGGGCACGAGCAGTACTTC	-	TRBJ2-7	TRBV7-2	TRBD2
CASSYQGSTEAFF	TGTGCCAGCAGTTACCAGGGGAGCACTGAAGCCTTCTTT	-	TRBJ1-1	TRBV6-5	-
CASSLGPGGYGYTF	TGTGCCAGCAGTTTAGGGCCAGGGGGCTATGGCTACACCTTC	few	TRBJ1-2	TRBV27	TRBD1
CASRGVAASRRNQPQHF	TGTGCCAGTCGGGGGGTCGCAGCTTCGCGGCGCAATCAGCCCCAGCATTTT	once	TRBJ1-5	TRBV19	-
CASTHTMGRKSNQPQHF	TGTGCCAGTACCCATACCATGGGGCGGAAGAGCAATCAGCCCCAGCATTTT	many	TRBJ1-5	TRBV19	-
CSVAGGGDTQYF	TGCAGTGTAGCGGGAGGAGGAGATACGCAGTATTTT	-	TRBJ2-3	TRBV20-1	TRBD2
CASSPSGSYEQYF	TGTGCCAGCAGCCCTTCAGGCAGCTACGAGCAGTACTTC	once	TRBJ2-7	TRBV7-9	-
CATGDSSAEINEQFF	TGTGCCACAGGGGATTCTAGCGCCGAGATCAATGAGCAGTTCTTC	medium-sized	TRBJ2-1	TRBV6-2/TRBV6-3	-
CASSLATGRELFF	TGCGCCAGCAGCTTGGCCACGGGCCGGGAGCTGTTTTTT	many	TRBJ2-2	TRBV5-1	-
CASSQDLASQGFGSPLHF	TGCGCCAGCAGCCAAGATCTAGCGTCACAGGGGTTCGGATCACCCCTCCACTTT	-	TRBJ1-6	TRBV4-1	TRBD1
CASSFSGRADTQYF	TGTGCCAGCAGTTTCTCCGGGAGGGCAGATACGCAGTATTTT	many	TRBJ2-3	TRBV7-3	TRBD2
CASKGLGPSSYEQYF	TGCGCCAGCAAGGGACTCGGACCGAGCTCCTACGAGCAGTACTTC	many	TRBJ2-7	TRBV5-1	-
CVSSLDVSNQPQHF	TGTGTCAGCAGTTTAGATGTTAGCAATCAGCCCCAGCATTTT	-	TRBJ1-5	TRBV12-3/TRBV12-4	-
CASSTSGTGADEQYF	TGCGCCAGCAGCACCTCCGGGACAGGGGCGGACGAGCAGTACTTC	many	TRBJ2-7	TRBV5-1	TRBD1
CASRASGQGYEQYF	TGTGCCAGTAGAGCTTCGGGACAGGGCTACGAGCAGTACTTC	few	TRBJ2-7	TRBV19	TRBD1
CASSTERGTGSILNGYTF	TGTGCCAGCAGCACCGAGCGTGGGACAGGGAGTATTCTGAATGGCTACACCTTC	medium-sized	TRBJ1-2	TRBV28	TRBD1
CASSYRGRVNGELFF	TGTGCCAGCAGTTACAGGGGGCGCGTGAACGGGGAGCTGTTTTTT	medium-sized	TRBJ2-2	TRBV6-5	TRBD1
CATSEHAGGGGTQYF	TGTGCCACCAGTGAACATGCGGGAGGAGGGGGAACGCAGTATTTT	many	TRBJ2-3	TRBV24-1	TRBD2
CASSPEVAGSYNEQFF	TGTGCCAGCAGCCCTGAGGTAGCGGGATCTTACAATGAGCAGTTCTTC	many	TRBJ2-1	TRBV7-8	TRBD2
CASSPWTGMLETQYF	TGTGCCAGCAGTCCGTGGACAGGGATGCTAGAGACCCAGTACTTC	-	TRBJ2-5	TRBV27	TRBD1
CAWSQPGPKAYGQYF	TGTGCCTGGAGTCAACCGGGACCGAAAGCCTACGGGCAGTACTTC	-	TRBJ2-7	TRBV30	-
CASSLTPGPLYEQYF	TGTGCCAGCAGCTTAACCCCGGGACCGTTATACGAGCAGTACTTC	many	TRBJ2-7	TRBV11-1	-
CASSQSLGDGYTF	TGTGCCAGCAGCCAGAGTCTAGGGGATGGCTACACCTTC	few	TRBJ1-2	TRBV6-1	-
CSARTGGVEQYF	TGCAGTGCTAGAACCGGGGGGGTCGAGCAGTACTTC	-	TRBJ2-7	TRBV20-1	TRBD2
CASGNRTQYF	TGTGCCAGCGGGAACAGGACACAGTACTTC	many	TRBJ2-4	TRBV7-8	-
CASVLAGHTGELFF	TGTGCCAGCGTACTAGCGGGTCACACCGGGGAGCTGTTTTTT	-	TRBJ2-2	TRBV12-3/TRBV12-4	TRBD2
CSAPSVTSGGVNEQFF	TGCAGTGCTCCCTCTGTGACTAGCGGGGGAGTCAATGAGCAGTTCTTC	-	TRBJ2-1	TRBV20-1	TRBD2